Following are 6 T cell receptor beta chains from one sample sequenced in a study of post-analysis software for immune sequencing data. Whole-study findings and limits: Higher frequency in patients than in controls was seen for five TRBV segments, with TRBV5-6, TRBV5-1 and TRBV20-1 among them.

What these receptors recognize is not known. Unique molecular identifiers had been added to the TCR beta cDNA libraries. TCRdb processed the PCR reads anew with MiXCR; each CDR3 protein has one entry. This sample has roughly 600,000 distinct CDR3 sequences; around 44% occur once, and the top ten carry about 1.8%. The sample was blood. The source of these receptors is a girl under 18 with multiple sclerosis.

The chain has TRBV11-1 and TRBJ1-2; 8 bases fit TRBD1. Germline V gene lookup returns CDR1 SGHAT and CDR2 FQDESV (reference sequence). The CDR3 consists of 15 residues. Trimming took 2 bases from V and 6 from J; bases not matched to a gene: 8. The CDR3 sequence is CASSLTPSRGHGYTF. For the CDR3, the DNA is TGTGCCAGCAGCTTAACCCCTTCCAGGGGGCATGGCTACACCTTC.

V gene TRBV20-1 combines with J gene TRBJ2-3; unclear D gene. This CDR3 spans 15 amino acids. Germline CDR1 DFQATT, CDR2 SNEGSKA (reference sequence). V was pared by 0 bases and J by 6 bases, with 16 bases between. The CDR3 sequence is CSARDMDRATDTQYF. The CDR3 nucleotides are TGCAGTGCTAGAGATATGGACCGCGCTACCGATACGCAGTATTTT.

The rearrangement links TRBV20-1 to TRBJ2-5; TRBD2 agrees at 9 bases. Germline V lookup: CDR1 DFQATT, CDR2 SNEGSKA (reference sequence). Unmatched junction bases numbered 3, after V lost 1 base and J lost 0 bases. The CDR3 length is 15 residues. For the CDR3, the DNA is TGCAGTGCTAGAGGGCTAGCGGGGTACCAAGAGACCCAGTACTTC. Protein: CSARGLAGYQETQYF.

The chain links TRBV5-6 to TRBJ2-5; 8 bases line up with TRBD2. With 4 bases clipped from V and 4 bases from J, the junction kept 6 bases outside the gene matches. The CDR3 is 14 amino acids. Germline assignment: CDR1 SGHDT and CDR2 YYEEEE. The CDR3 nucleotides read TGTGCCAGCAGCCCTGGACTAGCCCTAGAGACCCAGTACTTC. Translating gives CASSPGLALETQYF.

This clonotype was counted only a few times. V usage is TRBV9 and J usage is TRBJ2-1; TRBD2 matches 8 bases. V dropped 3 bases and J dropped 8; count of bases not matched to a gene: 13. The CDR3 has 16 residues. Germline V gene sequence: CDR1 SGDLS, CDR2 YYNGEE. CDR3 amino acids: CASSAHRGGLVYEQFF. DNA for the CDR3: TGTGCCAGCAGCGCTCACCGGGGGGGCCTGGTCTATGAGCAGTTCTTC.

V usage is TRBV5-1 and J usage is TRBJ2-3, with TRBD1 matching 8 bases. Per germline, CDR1 SGHRS and CDR2 YFSETQ. After removal of 3 bases from V and 0 bases from J, the junction contained 6 bases not matched to a gene. The CDR3 is 16 residues long. In DNA, the CDR3 is TGCGCCAGCAGCTCGGGCGACAGGGGAAGCACAGATACGCAGTATTTT. This sequence encodes CASSSGDRGSTDTQYF.